The 26 T cell receptor beta chains below come from one sample, sequenced in a study of shared clonotypes between healthy human individuals (dated by TCRdb to the early 2020s). Libraries were constructed by the immunoSEQ multiplex PCR assay. TCRdb took this table from immuneACCESS and kept in-frame rearrangements with V and J called. Such tables lack part of the clones; where checked against another copy, unresolved V genes explain under half of the gap, and the rest is unexplained. The sample table contains about 2.4 million clones; only one count was recorded for roughly 93% of them. The ten top clones hold about 0.38% of the sample. The sample taken for sequencing was naive CD4+ T cells from PBMCs. The sample's cell subset or site, from its label and the paper: CD45RA+ positively selected. These receptors all come from a man aged 18-30 years in good health. Some clones in this sample may be carry-over from other donors' samples.

This chain links TRBV19 with TRBJ2-1, with D perhaps matching TRBD1 (6 bases). This CDR3 is 10 amino acids long. V lost 9 bases to trimming and J lost 7 bases, with 7 bases between them. The germline CDR1 and CDR2 sequences are LNHDA and SQIVND (reference sequence). CDR3 loop: CASGQNEQFF. In DNA form, the CDR3 reads TGTGCCAGCGGACAGAATGAGCAGTTCTTC.

V usage is TRBV14 and J usage is TRBJ2-1; the D is unclear. Germline assignment: CDR1 SGHDN and CDR2 FVKESK. V was shortened by 3 bases and J by 4 bases, with 13 bases between the two germline ends. CDR3 length: 15 residues. CDR3 sequence reads: CASSQGLVVYNEQFF. The CDR3 nucleotides read TGTGCCAGCAGCCAGGGTCTAGTGGTATACAATGAGCAGTTCTTC.

J is TRBJ2-7 and V is TRBV11-3, with D unresolved. This CDR3 is built from 13 residues. Trimming removed 2 bases at V and 2 bases at J, with 7 bases between. Germline CDR1 reads SGHNT; CDR2 reads YENEEA. CDR3 residues: CASSLSTTYEQYF. CDR3 DNA sequence: TGTGCCAGCAGCTTATCAACTACCTACGAGCAGTACTTC. Full variable domain (missing parts from reference TRBV11-3 and TRBJ2-7): EAGVVQSPRYKIIEKKQPVAFWCNPISGHNTLYWYLQNLGQGPELLIRYENEEAVDDSQLPKDRFSAERLKGVDSTLKIQPAELGDSAVYLCASSLSTTYEQYFGPGTRLTVT.

This clone was seen only once. The CDR3 region has the DNA TGTGCCAGCAGTTTATGGCGGGGCCAACAAAGCTCTGGGGCCAACGTCCTGACTTTC. It yields the protein CASSLWRGQQSSGANVLTF. The chain has TRBV28 and TRBJ2-6; perhaps TRBD2 as D (6 bases). Germline CDR1 and CDR2: MDHEN and SYDVKM. Trimming stripped 0 bases from V and 0 bases from J, with 15 bases between. The CDR3 length is 19 residues.

The CDR3 spells CASQDVGYYEQYF. CDR3 nucleotide sequence: TGTGCCAGCCAGGATGTGGGGTACTACGAGCAGTACTTC. V gene TRBV6-6 combines with J gene TRBJ2-7, with D unresolved. Germline CDR1 reads MNHNY; CDR2 reads SVGAGI (reference sequence). Trimming removed 8 bases from V and 3 bases from J, with 14 bases in between. CDR3 length: 13 amino acids.

V and J are TRBV28 and TRBJ2-3, with D possibly TRBD2 on 6 matching bases. The length of the CDR3 is 16 residues. Germline V gene lookup returns CDR1 MDHEN and CDR2 SYDVKM. V dropped 8 bases and J dropped 5 bases, with 23 bases sitting between them. The CDR3 region is CASGGWGWRGVDTQYF. CDR3 nucleotides: TGTGCCAGCGGCGGTTGGGGTTGGAGGGGTGTAGATACGCAGTATTTT.

V and J are TRBV4-2 and TRBJ1-4; D possibly corresponds to TRBD1 (6 bases). Trimming pared 3 bases from V and 5 bases from J, leaving 13 bases between. The germline V gene encodes CDR1 LGHNA and CDR2 YNFKEQ. This CDR3 is built from 15 residues. CDR3: CASSHWTEENEKLFF. DNA of the CDR3: TGTGCCAGCAGCCATTGGACAGAAGAAAATGAAAAACTGTTTTTT.

The J gene is TRBJ1-2, the V gene TRBV9, with TRBD1 matching 7 bases. J lost 4 bases, V lost 0 bases, and 3 bases had no gene match. Germline V gene lookup returns CDR1 SGDLS and CDR2 YYNGEE. The CDR3 runs to 14 residues. The CDR3 spells CASSVERQGYGYTF. In DNA, the CDR3 is TGTGCCAGCAGCGTAGAGAGACAGGGCTATGGCTACACCTTC.

The rearrangement uses TRBV18 and TRBJ2-5; no clear D. Germline V lookup: CDR1 KGHSH, CDR2 LQKENI. The germline V and J ends were trimmed by 5 bases and 3 bases, with 4 bases remaining between them. This CDR3 is built from 11 residues. CDR3 DNA: TGTGCCAGCTCATCGAAAGAGACCCAGTACTTC. Its protein is CASSSKETQYF.

The CDR3 nucleotides read TGCGCCAGCAGCTTGGTCAGCGGGAGGGCCGGGGAAGATACGCAGTATTTT. This sequence encodes CASSLVSGRAGEDTQYF. The chain joins TRBV5-1 to TRBJ2-3; 10 bases match TRBD2. This CDR3 contains 17 residues. V gave up 0 bases and J gave up 5 bases; unmatched junction bases: 9. CDR1 is SGHRS, CDR2 YFSETQ, per germline.

This clone showed up just once. The CDR3 DNA follows: TGTGCCAGCAGTCCGGCCGCGGGGGACGATAGCAATCAGCCCCAGCATTTT. Translated: CASSPAAGDDSNQPQHF. The chain is built from TRBV27 and TRBJ1-5, with a tentative D call TRBD1 (5 bases). Trimming pared 5 bases from V and 0 bases from J, leaving 17 bases between. This CDR3 has 17 residues. Germline values: CDR1 MNHEY, CDR2 SMNVEV (reference sequence).

The chain recombines TRBV5-1 with TRBJ1-2; D is unclear. There are 15 residues in the CDR3. V gave up 0 bases and J gave up 6 bases, with 15 bases separating them. CDR1 and CDR2 from the germline V gene are SGHRS and YFSETQ. CDR3 protein: CASSLAGVAGNGYTF. The CDR3 nucleotides are TGCGCCAGCAGCTTGGCCGGGGTGGCCGGCAATGGCTACACCTTC.

This clone has just one count. This sequence joins TRBV2 and TRBJ1-2; a possible D gene is TRBD1 (5 bases). CDR3 length: 14 residues. Between the trimmed V and J ends, which lost 7 bases and 0 bases, there was a span of 12 bases. Germline lookup yields CDR1 SNHLY and CDR2 FYNNEI. The CDR3 coding sequence is TGTGCCAGCACCCGGACAAGCACTAACTATGGCTACACCTTC. Translation gives CASTRTSTNYGYTF. Full variable domain (outside the CDR3, taken from reference TRBV2 and TRBJ1-2): EPEVTQTPSHQVTQMGQEVILRCVPISNHLYFYWYRQILGQKVEFLVSFYNNEISEKSEIFDDQFSVERPDGSNFTLKIRSTKLEDSAMYFCASTRTSTNYGYTFGSGTRLTVV.

This clone was seen a single time. This chain uses TRBV5-5 with TRBJ2-1, with 7 positions matching TRBD2. V lost 0 bases to trimming and J lost 13 bases; unmatched junction nucleotides: 16. The CDR3 contains 16 residues. Germline-derived CDR1 and CDR2 are SGHKS and YYEKEE (reference sequence). The CDR3 sequence: CASSLVPQEAGAPQFF. The CDR3, as DNA: TGTGCCAGCAGCTTGGTGCCCCAAGAGGCGGGAGCCCCTCAGTTCTTC.

The chain has TRBV27 and TRBJ2-5; D uncertain. The CDR3 spans 13 residues. V lost 8 bases, J lost 4 bases, and 14 bases lay in between. Germline CDR1 is MNHEY and CDR2 is SMNVEV (reference sequence). CDR3 sequence (DNA): TGTGCCAGCGGTCTAAAGAGAGGAGAGACCCAGTACTTC. Residues: CASGLKRGETQYF.

In its sample, this clone was seen once. Other DNA sequences within the sample encode an identical CDR3. V is TRBV19 and J is TRBJ2-7; a weak D match, TRBD1 (6 bases). V lost 4 bases to trimming and J lost 6 bases, with 7 bases between them. Germline-derived CDR1 and CDR2 are LNHDA and SQIVND (reference sequence). The CDR3 runs to 11 residues. The chain's CDR3 is CASSTRGEQYF. Written as DNA, the CDR3 is TGTGCCAGTAGTACCAGGGGCGAGCAGTACTTC.

V gene TRBV11-2 combines with J gene TRBJ2-5, with 8 bases that match TRBD2. The CDR3 runs 14 residues. The germline V gene has CDR1 SGHAT and CDR2 FQNNGV. With 2 bases clipped from V and 5 bases from J, the junction kept 4 bases outside the gene matches. This CDR3 is CASSLLAGWETQYF. The CDR3 nucleotides are TGTGCCAGCAGCTTATTAGCGGGATGGGAGACCCAGTACTTC.

The chain recombines TRBV27 with TRBJ2-2; no clear D. The ends were cut back, 2 bases at V and 0 bases at J, with 10 bases in the middle. Per the germline V gene, CDR1 is MNHEY and CDR2 is SMNVEV (reference sequence). The CDR3 covers 16 residues. The CDR3 DNA sequence: TGTGCCAGCAGTTTAATTTCAGTTTCGAACACCGGGGAGCTGTTTTTT. This gives the protein CASSLISVSNTGELFF.

About this clone: Within the sample, other DNA sequences also encode this same CDR3. The CDR3 DNA sequence: TGTGCCAGCAGCGCCACAGGGAGCTCCTACAATGAGCAGTTCTTC. Residues: CASSATGSSYNEQFF. V usage is TRBV9 and J usage is TRBJ2-1; tentatively, D is TRBD1 (6 bases). The V gene lost 3 bases and the J gene lost 0 bases, with 10 bases spanning the gap. Germline V gene sequence: CDR1 SGDLS, CDR2 YYNGEE. This CDR3 spans 15 amino acids. The full variable domain, in which reference TRBV9 and TRBJ2-1 provide the parts outside the CDR3, is DSGVTQTPKHLITATGQRVTLRCSPRSGDLSVYWYQQSLDQGLQFLIQYYNGEERAKGNILERFSAQQFPDLHSELNLSSLELGDSALYFCASSATGSSYNEQFFGPGTRLTVL.

The rearrangement links TRBV7-9 to TRBJ2-2; 11 nucleotides match TRBD2. CDR1 is SEHNR and CDR2 is FQNEAQ in the germline V gene (reference sequence). The V segment lost 4 bases and the J segment 7 bases; nucleotides outside the gene matches: 17. This CDR3 is built from 19 residues. The CDR3 region is CASSSILGTSGTGGGELFF. CDR3 in DNA: TGTGCCAGCAGCTCCATCCTCGGGACTAGCGGTACTGGCGGCGGGGAGCTGTTTTTT.

The chain couples TRBV5-8 to TRBJ2-7; tentatively, D is TRBD1 (6 bases). The ends were cut back, 0 bases at V and 9 bases at J, with 13 bases in the middle. Germline V gene sequence: CDR1 SGHTS, CDR2 YDEGEE. CDR3 length: 13 residues. Here the CDR3 reads CASSLVGAAGQYF. The CDR3 DNA sequence: TGTGCCAGCAGCTTGGTGGGGGCCGCAGGGCAGTACTTC.

The V and J genes are TRBV28 and TRBJ2-1; possibly TRBD2 for D (5 bases). V lost 4 bases to trimming and J lost 10 bases, with 8 bases between them. The germline CDR1 and CDR2 sequences are MDHEN and SYDVKM. The CDR3 contains 11 residues. CDR3 sequence (DNA): TGTGCCAGCAGTTCCACGGGGGAGCAGTTCTTC. Translating gives CASSSTGEQFF.

The chain uses TRBV5-1 and TRBJ2-7; 8 positions match TRBD1. The germline gives CDR1 SGHRS, CDR2 YFSETQ. The CDR3 extends over 16 amino acids. J was trimmed by 7 bases and V by 0 bases; bases with no gene match: 12. The CDR3 nucleotides read TGCGCCAGCAGCTTGGAGCCAATCGGACAGGGCGATGAGCAGTACTTC. This codes for CASSLEPIGQGDEQYF.

V gene TRBV27 combines with J gene TRBJ2-5; D is uncertain. The CDR3 sequence is 17 residues long. Germline-derived CDR1 and CDR2 are MNHEY and SMNVEV (reference sequence). Trimming cost V 5 bases and J 5 bases, with 24 bases left between them. CDR3 sequence: CASSPFGPNYPPETQYF. The CDR3 DNA reads TGTGCCAGCAGTCCCTTCGGGCCCAACTACCCCCCGGAGACCCAGTACTTC.

In its sample, this clone was seen once. V usage is TRBV5-1 and J usage is TRBJ2-1; TRBD1 aligns across 7 bases. The CDR3 length is 14 residues. Germline values: CDR1 SGHRS, CDR2 YFSETQ. Unmatched junction bases numbered 5, after V lost 3 bases and J lost 5 bases. The CDR3 nucleotides are TGCGCCAGCAGCTGGGGGACAGAGCACAATGAGCAGTTCTTC. Translating it yields CASSWGTEHNEQFF.

This clone was seen just once. The chain employs TRBV7-3 and TRBJ2-7, with 10 bases that match TRBD1. The germline V gene has CDR1 SGHTA and CDR2 FQGTGA. Germline trimming cut 5 bases from V and 9 bases from J; bases unmatched to any gene: 7. The CDR3 totals 13 residues. Here the CDR3 reads CASSPGQGSAQYF. CDR3 DNA sequence: TGTGCCAGCAGCCCGGGACAGGGGTCGGCGCAGTACTTC.